One and the same sample provided the 17 T cell receptor beta chains below, sequenced in a study. Via MiXCR, TCRdb re-called the RT-PCR reads, giving one row per CDR3 protein. Seen here are hundreds of thousands of distinct CDR3 sequences, 12% to 15% observed once, and the top ten hold 3.6%. The sequencing sample was made of memory CD4+ T cells from blood. These receptors came from a female donor in good health, serving as a healthy control.

This clonotype was picked up a small number of times. The J gene is TRBJ1-1, the V gene TRBV10-3, with 8 bases lining up with TRBD1. CDR3 size: 15 residues. With 5 bases clipped from V and 1 base from J, the junction kept 6 bases outside the gene matches. The germline V gene has CDR1 ENHRY and CDR2 SYGVKD. CDR3 sequence (DNA): TGTGCCATCAGTCCACACGGACAGGGGAACACTGAAGCTTTCTTT. This sequence encodes CAISPHGQGNTEAFF.

CDR3 amino acids: CASSEGALDTIYF. CDR3 nucleotides: TGTGCCAGCTCAGAAGGTGCTCTGGACACCATATATTTT. The V and J genes are TRBV7-9 and TRBJ1-3; no clear D. Per the germline V gene, CDR1 is SEHNR and CDR2 is FQNEAQ (reference sequence). This CDR3 is 13 amino acids long. Trimming pared 8 bases from V and 8 bases from J, leaving 16 bases between.

This clonotype came up a few times. CDR3 DNA sequence: TGTGCCAGCAGTCCAATCAAGGGTGGGACAGGGAACAATCAGCCCCAGCATTTT. Amino acid sequence: CASSPIKGGTGNNQPQHF. The V call is TRBV12-3 or TRBV12-4, the J call TRBJ1-5, with TRBD1 matching over 9 bases. V lost 5 bases and J lost 3; bases outside the gene matches: 14. CDR3 length: 18 amino acids.

The rearrangement joins TRBV5-1 to TRBJ1-2; TRBD1 matches 9 bases. The CDR3 has 14 amino acids. Germline V lookup: CDR1 SGHRS, CDR2 YFSETQ. The trim removed 8 bases at V and 4 bases at J, leaving 9 bases unmatched. The CDR3 DNA reads as TGCGCCAGAAGCGCGGGACAGGGCCCCTATGGCTACACCTTC. It encodes CARSAGQGPYGYTF.

The sample holds many counts of this clonotype. This rearrangement joins TRBV15 to TRBJ2-5, with TRBD1 matching 8 bases. Germline CDR1 LNHNV, CDR2 YYDKDF (reference sequence). Trimming cost V 5 bases and J 4 bases; bases outside gene matches: 9. CDR3 length: 15 residues. CDR3 amino acids: CATSRTRGLGETQYF. The CDR3 DNA follows: TGTGCCACCAGCCGGACCAGGGGGCTGGGAGAGACCCAGTACTTC.

To note about this clonotype: Since a much larger clone is just one base distant, this may be a read error. The chain combines TRBV5-1 with TRBJ1-1; unclear D gene. This CDR3 is built from 14 residues. V dropped 4 bases and J dropped 1 base, with 11 bases sitting between them. CDR1 is SGHRS, CDR2 YFSETQ, per germline. Here the CDR3 reads CASSVIIPNTEAFF. CDR3 sequence (DNA): TGCGCCAGCAGCGTGATTATACCGAACACTGAAGCTTTCTTT.

The chain links TRBV4-1 to TRBJ1-3; no clear D. The V gene's germline CDR1 is MGHRA and CDR2 YSYEKL. The CDR3 is 17 amino acids. Trimming left V 1 base short and J 2 bases short, with 15 bases between. CDR3 loop: CASSQVGAGSTGNTIYF. CDR3 sequence (DNA): TGCGCCAGCAGCCAAGTAGGCGCGGGGAGCACTGGAAACACCATATATTTT.

A few counts support this clonotype. The rearrangement links TRBV15 to TRBJ1-6; a possible D gene is TRBD1 (6 bases). With 8 bases removed from V and 4 bases from J, the gap between germline ends came to 18 bases. CDR3 length: 16 amino acids. In germline, CDR1 is LNHNV, CDR2 YYDKDF (reference sequence). CDR3 coding DNA: TGTGCCACCCGGTCCTTCCGGGACACTTATAATTCACCCCTCCACTTT. Amino acid sequence: CATRSFRDTYNSPLHF. The complete variable domain, with remaining parts taken from reference TRBV15 and TRBJ1-6, reads DAMVIQNPRYQVTQFGKPVTLSCSQTLNHNVMYWYQQKSSQAPKLLFHYYDKDFNNEADTPDNFQSRRPNTSFCFLDIRSPGLGDTAMYLCATRSFRDTYNSPLHFGNGTRLTVT.

The chain links TRBV18 to TRBJ1-3; D gene ambiguous. CDR1 and CDR2 (germline): KGHSH, LQKENI. Trimming pared 3 bases from V and 0 bases from J, leaving 9 bases between. The CDR3 spans 15 residues. This CDR3 reads CASSPLDISGNTIYF. CDR3 sequence (DNA): TGTGCCAGCTCACCCCTCGATATCTCTGGAAACACCATATATTTT.

Only a few counts were recorded for this clonotype. V usage is TRBV11-2 and J usage is TRBJ2-7, with TRBD1 identical over 8 bases. The CDR3 loop spans 14 amino acids. Trimming took 5 bases from V and 4 from J; bases not matched to a gene: 7. The germline gives CDR1 SGHAT, CDR2 FQNNGV. CDR3 nucleotides: TGTGCCAGCAGCCCGGACAGGGTATTGTACGAGCAGTACTTC. Translated: CASSPDRVLYEQYF.

Of note for this clonotype: A much larger clone is a single base away; this may be a read error. The chain joins TRBV6-5 to TRBJ1-1; D gene uncertain. Germline CDR1 is MNHEY and CDR2 is SVGAGI. CDR3 length equals 13 residues. In nucleotides, the CDR3 is TGTGCCAGCAGTTACCGAGGGAACACTGAATCTTTCTTT. Its translation: CASSYRGNTESFF.

V usage is TRBV6-1 and J usage is TRBJ1-1; TRBD1 matches at 11 bases. This CDR3 has 16 amino acids. Trimming at V came to 6 bases and at J to 6 bases, leaving 12 bases not matched to a gene. Per germline, CDR1 MNHNS and CDR2 SASEGT. The CDR3 nucleotides read TGTGCCAGCAGGGTGGGACGGACAGGGGGCTTTTCTGAAGCTTTCTTT. It yields the protein CASRVGRTGGFSEAFF.

This clonotype was seen more than once but under ten times. The chain uses TRBV6-1 and TRBJ2-3; TRBD2 is a possible D gene (6 bases). The CDR3 consists of 19 residues. The V gene's germline CDR1 is MNHNS and CDR2 SASEGT. V was cut by 9 bases and J by 0 bases, with 28 bases left in between. In DNA, the CDR3 is TGTGCCAGGTTCCCGGTGGGGACCGGGAGACCCCCGAGCACAGATACGCAGTATTTT. This codes for CARFPVGTGRPPSTDTQYF.

J is TRBJ2-7 and V is TRBV20-1; a weak D match, TRBD2 (6 bases). This CDR3 is 12 amino acids long. In germline, CDR1 is DFQATT, CDR2 SNEGSKA (reference sequence). Trimming removed 6 bases from V and 5 bases from J, with 14 bases in between. CDR3 in DNA: TGCAGTGCCGAAACGGGACTCAACGAGCAGTACTTC. This gives the protein CSAETGLNEQYF.

This clonotype was detected a few times. The chain has TRBV27 and TRBJ1-6; 7 nucleotides agree with TRBD1. CDR1 and CDR2 from the germline V gene are MNHEY and SMNVEV (reference sequence). The ends lost 4 bases at V and 7 bases at J; junction bases unmatched: 13. This CDR3 has 17 amino acids. CDR3 coding DNA: TGTGCCAGCAGTTCCAAGTTGTTGACAGGGCCAAATTCACCCCTCCACTTT. Its translation: CASSSKLLTGPNSPLHF.

The chain has TRBV15 and TRBJ1-2, with D maybe TRBD1 (5 bases). Germline V gene sequence: CDR1 LNHNV, CDR2 YYDKDF (reference sequence). The CDR3 is 15 amino acids. The ends were cut back, 0 bases at V and 8 bases at J, with 16 bases in the middle. Written as DNA, the CDR3 is TGTGCCACCAGCAGAGATAGGGCAGGGAGTAGGGGCTACACCTTC. As protein: CATSRDRAGSRGYTF.

The chain recombines TRBV5-4 with TRBJ2-7; tentative D call: TRBD1 (6 bases). Germline V CDR1 and CDR2: SGHNT, YYREEE (reference sequence). Trimming left V 4 bases short and J 3 bases short, with 14 bases between. This CDR3 has 14 amino acids. The CDR3 bases are TGTGCCAGCAGCGCCTCGGGACAAATCTACGAGCAGTACTTC. This gives the protein CASSASGQIYEQYF.